This T cell receptor (beta chain) was retrieved from a study of T cell repertoires in cytomegalovirus infection (dated by TCRdb to about 2019). A note on the overall study: Because public TCR beta signatures pointed to carriage of CMV infection together with the matching HLA type, the HLA type of each donor mattered for the analysis.

Broader findings and caveats from the paper: The ex vivo response was dominated by HLA-C-restricted CMV-specific TCR beta clonotypes, and the single most frequent clonotype in two of eight donors was supplied by these HLA-C-restricted clonotypes. Cumulative frequency of public TCR beta family members discriminated carriers of CMV infection plus the relevant HLA type in this cohort and an independent roughly 320-donor cohort.

There are 16 amino acids in the CDR3, from cysteine to phenylalanine inclusive. The kept DNA is CDR3 alone, 48 bases in frame from the first base. CDR1 MRHNA and CDR2 SNTAGT were looked up in the germline V gene. V is trimmed back by 0 bases and J by 5 bases, and the junction contains 6 bases that no gene match accounts for. Sequencing was carried out with an Illumina HiSeq 1500. TCRdb applied fastp at Q25 and MiXCR to the public reads, then kept only in-frame beta chains. Rows are unified per CDR3 protein, each entry keeping the most common DNA and genes. This sample lists around 180,000 distinct CDR3 sequences; under 25% were detected once. The ten largest clonotypes hold less than 3% of the sample. The sample holds a few counts of this clonotype. No cognate antigen has been identified for it. Qualities for individual bases were not recorded, and no much larger clone is one base off.

Material for sequencing was PBMCs. This TCR came from a human donor in good health (CMV status not recorded). Some clones in this sample may be carry-over from other donors' samples. The chain couples TRBV6-4 to TRBJ2-5; 10 bases in the junction line up with TRBD2. The bases are TGTGCCAGCAGTGACTCGAAACTAGCGGGGAGGGAGACCCAGTACTTC. Translated, this is CASSDSKLAGRETQYF.